Below are 20 T cell receptor beta chains sequenced from a single sample in a study of human T cells and chemical hapten exposure. The time point denotes: pre-sensitization, week 0. Treatment specified: therapeutic diphenylcyclopropenone sensitization with weekly scalp DPC. TCRdb ran MiXCR on the RACE reads and lists one entry per CDR3 protein. The data show around 60,000 distinct CDR3 sequences, with 6.7% seen just once and about 1.5% held by the top ten. The sequenced sample was whole blood, obtained in connection with sensitization to the hapten diphenylcyclopropenone (DPC). The receptors were gathered from a woman aged 25 to 45 with alopecia areata. Some clones in this sample may be carry-over from other donors' samples.

This clonotype was observed many times. The chain employs TRBV29-1 and TRBJ1-1, with D uncertain. V lost 3 bases and J 3 bases, leaving 14 bases between the germline ends. CDR3 length: 14 amino acids. The V gene's germline CDR1 is SQVTM and CDR2 ANQGSEA. The CDR3 nucleotides read TGCAGCGTTGATTTCGGGTCTCGAGACACTGAAGCTTTCTTT. This sequence encodes CSVDFGSRDTEAFF.

V usage is TRBV5-6 and J usage is TRBJ2-7; a possible D gene is TRBD1 (6 bases). In germline, CDR1 is SGHDT, CDR2 YYEEEE. CDR3 length equals 13 residues. The V gene lost 4 bases and the J gene lost 4 bases, with 12 bases spanning the gap. The CDR3 loop is CASSGQGRYEQYF. CDR3 sequence (DNA): TGTGCCAGCAGCGGCCAGGGGCGATACGAGCAGTACTTC.

This clonotype was detected only a few times. The chain couples TRBV30 to TRBJ2-1, with TRBD1 identical over 8 bases. J gave up 4 bases and V 3 bases, and 2 bases lay outside the gene matches. There are 13 residues in the CDR3. Germline assignment: CDR1 GTSNPN and CDR2 SVGIG (reference sequence). DNA of the CDR3: TGTGCCTGGAGCAGGGGGCTTTACAATGAGCAGTTCTTC. This translates into CAWSRGLYNEQFF. Complete variable domain (other parts from reference TRBV30 and TRBJ2-1): SQTIHQWPATLVQPVGSPLSLECTVEGTSNPNLYWYRQAAGRGLQLLFYSVGIGQISSEVPQNLSASRPQDRQFILSSKKLLLSDSGFYLCAWSRGLYNEQFFGPGTRLTVL.

This clonotype was seen ten or more times. The chain joins TRBV12-3 or TRBV12-4 to TRBJ1-2, with 8 bases lining up with TRBD1. V lost 6 bases to trimming and J lost 3 bases; unmatched junction nucleotides: 9. The CDR3 spans 15 residues. The CDR3 coding sequence is TGTGCCAGCAGCCGAACGACAGGGGACGACTATGGCTACACCTTC. Its protein product is CASSRTTGDDYGYTF.

V and J are TRBV29-1 and TRBJ1-2; the match to TRBD1 covers 7 bases. Looked up from germline, CDR1 is SQVTM and CDR2 is ANQGSEA. The J segment lost 4 bases and the V segment lost 4 bases, leaving 3 bases of the junction unmatched. The CDR3 totals 12 residues. The CDR3 sequence is CSVVQGSYGYTF. CDR3 DNA sequence: TGCAGCGTTGTACAGGGGAGCTATGGCTACACCTTC.

This clonotype was seen at least ten times. The chain uses TRBV3-1 and TRBJ2-6; no clear D gene. This CDR3 has 16 amino acids. Trimming pared 0 bases from V and 0 bases from J, leaving 6 bases between. From germline, CDR1 is LGHDT and CDR2 YNNKEL (reference sequence). The CDR3, as DNA: TGTGCCAGCAGCCAAGATGGCCGCTCTGGGGCCAACGTCCTGACTTTC. This gives the protein CASSQDGRSGANVLTF.

This clonotype occurred many times. The chain is built from TRBV9 and TRBJ2-4, with D perhaps matching TRBD2 (5 bases). Germline values: CDR1 SGDLS, CDR2 YYNGEE. Trimming took 5 bases from V and 0 from J, leaving 12 bases between them. The CDR3 is 15 amino acids. The CDR3 spells CASSRGPQAKNIQYF. CDR3 nucleotide sequence: TGTGCCAGCAGTCGGGGTCCTCAAGCCAAAAACATTCAGTACTTC.

The table lists this clonotype with many counts. V is TRBV2 and J is TRBJ2-3; D unresolved. Germline-derived CDR1 and CDR2 are SNHLY and FYNNEI. Deletions cut 5 bases from V and 6 bases from J, with 12 bases between. There are 13 residues in the CDR3. The CDR3 loop reads CASSSDGSDTQYF. The CDR3, as DNA: TGTGCCAGCAGTAGTGATGGGTCGGATACGCAGTATTTT.

Remarks on this clonotype: At one end the junction does not follow the germline gene, possibly because of a read error. V usage is TRBV5-1 and J usage is TRBJ2-3; D ambiguous. This CDR3 has 17 residues. Germline V gene lookup returns CDR1 SGHRS and CDR2 YFSETQ. The CDR3 bases are TGCGTCAGCAGCTTGGACCCGACTGCCACGCGCACAGATACGCAGTATTTT. Its protein product is CVSSLDPTATRTDTQYF. Full variable domain (missing parts from reference TRBV5-1 and TRBJ2-3): KAGVTQTPRYLIKTRGQQVTLSCSPISGHRSVSWYQQTPGQGLQFLFEYFSETQRNKGNFPGRFSGRQFSNSRSEMNVSTLELGDSALYLCVSSLDPTATRTDTQYFGPGTRLTVL.

This clonotype was detected many times. The CDR3 DNA reads as TGCGCCAGCAGCTTGGCGCCCCGGGCGGCTAACTATGGCTACACCTTC. Its protein is CASSLAPRAANYGYTF. J is TRBJ1-2 and V is TRBV5-1; D gene unclear. With 0 bases removed from V and 0 bases from J, the gap between germline ends came to 12 bases. Germline assignment: CDR1 SGHRS and CDR2 YFSETQ. CDR3 length: 16 residues.

There are many counts of this clonotype. This chain uses TRBV18 with TRBJ2-7, with 7 nucleotides matching TRBD2. Germline trimming cut 2 bases from V and 2 bases from J; bases unmatched to any gene: 9. CDR3 length: 16 residues. The V gene's germline CDR1 is KGHSH and CDR2 LQKENI. This chain's CDR3 is CASSPNVPAGTYEQYF. DNA for the CDR3: TGTGCCAGCTCACCAAACGTTCCAGCGGGGACCTACGAGCAGTACTTC.

The gene calls are TRBV13 and TRBJ2-7; TRBD2 might be the D (5 bases). Trimming removed 6 bases at V and 7 bases at J, with 19 bases between. Per germline, CDR1 PRHDT and CDR2 FYEKMQ (reference sequence). The CDR3 contains 14 residues. In DNA form, the CDR3 reads TGTGCCAGCAGGCGAGGAGGAGGCCTCCAAGAGCAGTACTTC. The encoded protein is CASRRGGGLQEQYF.

The rearrangement links TRBV5-1 to TRBJ1-1; no clear D gene. This CDR3 region has 14 residues. Germline V gene sequence: CDR1 SGHRS, CDR2 YFSETQ. Trimming left V 2 bases short and J 0 bases short, with 8 bases between. The CDR3 loop reads CASSLGSLNTEAFF. The CDR3, as DNA: TGCGCCAGCAGCTTAGGATCCCTGAACACTGAAGCTTTCTTT.

This clonotype was picked up many times. The CDR3 bases are TGTGCCAGCTCACCATTTAGCGGGACAGGGGTAGACGAGCAGTTCTTC. This codes for CASSPFSGTGVDEQFF. The rearrangement links TRBV18 to TRBJ2-1, with TRBD1 matching over 10 bases. V dropped 2 bases and J dropped 10; count of bases not matched to a gene: 11. CDR1 and CDR2 (germline): KGHSH, LQKENI. This CDR3 has 16 residues.

The CDR3 reads CASRYWGGLGYGYTF. The CDR3 region has the DNA TGTGCCAGCAGATACTGGGGGGGCCTAGGCTATGGCTACACCTTC. This chain uses TRBV7-9 with TRBJ1-2; possible D gene TRBD1, 6 bases. Between the trimmed V and J ends, which lost 6 bases and 4 bases, there was a span of 18 bases. Germline CDR1 reads SEHNR; CDR2 reads FQNEAQ (reference sequence). The CDR3 is made up of 15 amino acids.

This clonotype was observed at least ten times. V and J are TRBV6-6 and TRBJ1-6; TRBD1 agrees at 7 bases. V shed 6 bases, J shed 7 bases, and the junction held 9 bases outside the gene matches. The CDR3 runs 15 residues. CDR1 and CDR2 from the germline V gene are MNHNY and SVGAGI (reference sequence). CDR3 nucleotide sequence: TGTGCCAGCAGCCTCGACAGGGACGGAAATTCACCCCTCCACTTT. Its translation is CASSLDRDGNSPLHF.

This clonotype has only a few counts. The chain is built from TRBV30 and TRBJ2-7; D call uncertain. The ends were cut back, 0 bases at V and 1 base at J, with 4 bases in the middle. Germline loops: CDR1 GTSNPN, CDR2 SVGIG (reference sequence). This CDR3 is 12 amino acids long. CDR3 in DNA: TGTGCCTGGAGTGTCGGTTCCTACGAGCAGTACTTC. Translating gives CAWSVGSYEQYF.

At least ten counts were recorded for this clonotype. The chain employs TRBV6-5 and TRBJ1-6, with a tentative D call TRBD1 (5 bases). Germline V gives CDR1 MNHEY, CDR2 SVGAGI. Trimming cost V 10 bases and J 0 bases, with 13 bases left between them. The CDR3 extends over 15 amino acids. The CDR3 nucleotides are TGTGCCACCCGGTCAGGGAGCTCCTATAATTCACCCCTCCACTTT. Encoded protein: CATRSGSSYNSPLHF.

This clonotype was seen many times. The rearrangement uses TRBV20-1 and TRBJ2-5; 8 positions match TRBD2. The J segment lost 5 bases and the V segment lost 4 bases, leaving 9 bases of the junction unmatched. The CDR3 covers 14 residues. The germline CDR1 and CDR2 sequences are DFQATT and SNEGSKA (reference sequence). CDR3 bases: TGCAGTGCTATGTTCCCGGGAGGGAGGGAGACCCAGTACTTC. Translated: CSAMFPGGRETQYF.

This clonotype was found many times. CDR3 protein: CATSRDRGDGQIPYEQYF. In DNA form, the CDR3 reads TGTGCCACCAGCAGAGATCGGGGGGACGGGCAAATCCCCTACGAGCAGTACTTC. The rearrangement joins TRBV15 to TRBJ2-7; 7 bases align to TRBD2. Germline loops: CDR1 LNHNV, CDR2 YYDKDF (reference sequence). Losses at the gene ends were 0 bases for V and 2 bases for J; bases not matched to a gene: 13. The CDR3 has 18 amino acids.